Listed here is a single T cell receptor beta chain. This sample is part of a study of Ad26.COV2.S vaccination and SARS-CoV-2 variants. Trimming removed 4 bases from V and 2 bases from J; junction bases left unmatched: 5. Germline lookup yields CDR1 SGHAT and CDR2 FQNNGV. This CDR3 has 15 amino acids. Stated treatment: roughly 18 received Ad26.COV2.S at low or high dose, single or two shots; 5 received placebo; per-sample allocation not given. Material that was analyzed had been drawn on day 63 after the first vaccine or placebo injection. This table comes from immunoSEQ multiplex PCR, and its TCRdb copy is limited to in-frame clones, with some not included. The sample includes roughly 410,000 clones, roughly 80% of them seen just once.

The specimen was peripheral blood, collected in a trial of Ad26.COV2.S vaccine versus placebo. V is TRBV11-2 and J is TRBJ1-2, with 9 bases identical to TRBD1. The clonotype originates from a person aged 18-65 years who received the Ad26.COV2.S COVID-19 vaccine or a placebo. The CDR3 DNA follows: TGTGCCAGCAGCTGGGGACAGGGAGTGAACTATGGCTACACCTTC. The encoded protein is CASSWGQGVNYGYTF.